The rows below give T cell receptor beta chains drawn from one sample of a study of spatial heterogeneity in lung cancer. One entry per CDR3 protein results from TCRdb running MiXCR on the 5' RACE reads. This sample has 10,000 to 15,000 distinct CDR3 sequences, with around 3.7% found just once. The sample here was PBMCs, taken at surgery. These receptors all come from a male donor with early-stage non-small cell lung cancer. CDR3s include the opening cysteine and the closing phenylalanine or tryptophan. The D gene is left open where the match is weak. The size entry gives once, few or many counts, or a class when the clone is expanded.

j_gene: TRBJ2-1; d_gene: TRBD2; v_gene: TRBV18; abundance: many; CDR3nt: TGTGCCAGCTCACCACCCCGGACTAGGGGTGAGCAGTTCTTC; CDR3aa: CASSPPRTRGEQFF
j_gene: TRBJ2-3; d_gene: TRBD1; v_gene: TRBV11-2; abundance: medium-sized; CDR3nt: TGTGCCAGCAGCTTACCGACAGGGGGGACAGATACGCAGTATTTT; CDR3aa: CASSLPTGGTDTQYF
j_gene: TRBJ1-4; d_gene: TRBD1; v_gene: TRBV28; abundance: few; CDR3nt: TGTGCCAGCAGACCCCTAGGGACAGGGGACGAAAAACTGTTTTTT; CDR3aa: CASRPLGTGDEKLFF
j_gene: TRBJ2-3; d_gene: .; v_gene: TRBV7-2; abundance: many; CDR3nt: TGTGCCAGCAGCGGGTCAGGGGGCACAGATACGCAGTATTTT; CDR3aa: CASSGSGGTDTQYF
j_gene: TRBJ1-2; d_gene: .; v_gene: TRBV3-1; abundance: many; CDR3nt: TGTGCCAGCAGCCAAGCTTACAGGCGTAACTATGGCTACACCTTC; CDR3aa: CASSQAYRRNYGYTF
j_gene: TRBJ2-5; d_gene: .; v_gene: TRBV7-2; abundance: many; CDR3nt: TGTGCCAGCAGTCCTTACCAGGGGGGGGAGACCCAGTACTTC; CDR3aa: CASSPYQGGETQYF
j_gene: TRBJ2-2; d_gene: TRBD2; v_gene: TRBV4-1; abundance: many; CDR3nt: TGCGCCAGCAGCTGGCCCGCGGGACTAGCGGACACGAACACCGGGGAGCTGTTTTTT; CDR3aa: CASSWPAGLADTNTGELFF
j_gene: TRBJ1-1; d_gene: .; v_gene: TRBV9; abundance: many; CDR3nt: TGTGCCAGCAGCCGGGAGGGCAGGGCATTCGCGAACACTGAAGCTTTCTTT; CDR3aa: CASSREGRAFANTEAFF
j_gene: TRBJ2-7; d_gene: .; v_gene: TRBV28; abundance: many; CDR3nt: TGTGCCAGCAGTGAAAGGACAGGTAGGAGGGTTAGCTCCTACGAGCAGTACTTC; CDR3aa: CASSERTGRRVSSYEQYF
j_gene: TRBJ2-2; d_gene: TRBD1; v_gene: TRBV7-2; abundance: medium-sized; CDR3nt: TGTGCCAGCAGCTTCGGGACAGGGGTCTCCGGGGAGCTGTTTTTT; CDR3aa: CASSFGTGVSGELFF
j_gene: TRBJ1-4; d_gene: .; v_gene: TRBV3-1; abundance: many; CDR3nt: TGTGCCAGCAGCCTAACCATCGGGGGCCCTAATGAAAAACTGTTTTTT; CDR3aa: CASSLTIGGPNEKLFF
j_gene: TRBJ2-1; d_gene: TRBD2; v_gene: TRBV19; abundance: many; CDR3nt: TGTGCCAGTAGTGTGGGACTAGCGGGAGGTCGGTACTACAATGAGCAGTTCTTC; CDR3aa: CASSVGLAGGRYYNEQFF
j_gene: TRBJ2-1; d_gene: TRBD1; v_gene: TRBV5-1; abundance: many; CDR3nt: TGCGCCAGCAGCTTCCCGCCACCGGGACAGGAAAATCCGGGGGCCTACAATGAGCAGTTCTTC; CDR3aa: CASSFPPPGQENPGAYNEQFF
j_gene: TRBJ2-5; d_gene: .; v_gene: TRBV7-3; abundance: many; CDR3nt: TGTGCCAGCAGCCCCGGGATCCAAGAGACCCAGTACTTC; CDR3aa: CASSPGIQETQYF
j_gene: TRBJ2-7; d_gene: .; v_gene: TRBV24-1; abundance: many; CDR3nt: TGTGCCACCAGCGAACGTTGGCCCAGATCCAACGAGCAGTACTTC; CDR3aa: CATSERWPRSNEQYF
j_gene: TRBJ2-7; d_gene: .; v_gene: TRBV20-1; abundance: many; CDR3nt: TGCAGTGCTAGGAGGGCGGATCCCTACGAGCAGTACTTC; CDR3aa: CSARRADPYEQYF
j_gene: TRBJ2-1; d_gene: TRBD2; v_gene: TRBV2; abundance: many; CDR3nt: TGTGCCAGCGGGAGCGGGGGTTCCTACAATGAGCAGTTCTTC; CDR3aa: CASGSGGSYNEQFF
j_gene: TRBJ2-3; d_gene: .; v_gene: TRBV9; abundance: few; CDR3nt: TGTGCCAGCAGCAACCGACAGCAGGCCGGGGATACGCAGTATTTT; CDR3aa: CASSNRQQAGDTQYF
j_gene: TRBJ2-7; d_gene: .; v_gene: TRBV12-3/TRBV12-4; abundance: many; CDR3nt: TGTGCCAGCAGTCCGAGTTTTACGGGCTCCTACGAGCAGTACTTC; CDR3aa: CASSPSFTGSYEQYF
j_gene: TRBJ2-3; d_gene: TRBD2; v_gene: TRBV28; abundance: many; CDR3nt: TGTGCCAGCAGGCGGACTAGCGGGAGGGGTGATACGCAGTATTTT; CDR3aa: CASRRTSGRGDTQYF
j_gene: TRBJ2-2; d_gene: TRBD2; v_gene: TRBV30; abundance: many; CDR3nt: TGTGCCTGGAGTGGGCGCGGGAGGGGCACCGGGGAGCTGTTTTTT; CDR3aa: CAWSGRGRGTGELFF
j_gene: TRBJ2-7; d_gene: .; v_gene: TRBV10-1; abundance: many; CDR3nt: TGCGCCAGCAGTGAGGGGGACACCCTCTACGAGCAGTACTTC; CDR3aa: CASSEGDTLYEQYF
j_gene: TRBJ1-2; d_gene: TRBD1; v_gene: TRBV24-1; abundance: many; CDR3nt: TGTGCCACCAGTCACAGGGGCTCTAACTATGGCTACACCTTC; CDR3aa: CATSHRGSNYGYTF